These 30 T cell receptor beta chains share one sample of origin, sequenced in a study of monozygotic twins with inflammatory bowel disease (dated by TCRdb to between 2018 and 2020). Libraries were made using 5' RACE. The listed sequencing device is Illumina HiSeq 2500. Each CDR3 protein sequence appears as one entry after TCRdb reprocessed the reads, and no DNA is included. The sample table includes around 400,000 distinct CDR3 sequences. Of the sample, 2% to 2.5% is held by the ten largest clones. The specimen sequenced was blood. These receptors were collected from a human donor with ulcerative colitis or Crohn's disease, or a healthy co-twin of an affected twin (not recorded which).

The chain couples TRBV20-1 to TRBJ2-2; TCRdb picks TRBD2, but there is no DNA to check that call. Germline values: CDR1 DFQATT, CDR2 SNEGSKA (reference sequence). The CDR3 runs 17 residues. This chain's CDR3 is CSARDPEAGLNTGELFF.

The chain joins TRBV25-1 to TRBJ1-2. This CDR3 spans 18 amino acids. Germline V gene sequence: CDR1 MGHDK, CDR2 SYGVNS. CDR3 amino acids: CASSEGGRQTHKEDGYTF.

This chain uses TRBV6-5 with TRBJ2-1; the TCRdb call, TRBD2, lacks DNA for checking. The germline gives CDR1 MNHEY, CDR2 SVGAGI. The CDR3 is 15 residues long. The CDR3 reads CASVLAGGGSYEQFF.

The chain recombines TRBV7-9 with TRBJ2-1. Per germline, CDR1 SEHNR and CDR2 FQNEAQ (reference sequence). The CDR3 sequence is 15 residues long. CDR3 protein: CASSLTSSAYNEQFF.

The chain employs TRBV18 and TRBJ2-5; without DNA, the TCRdb call of TRBD1 cannot be checked. Germline V lookup: CDR1 KGHSH, CDR2 LQKENI. The CDR3 covers 15 residues. CDR3 loop: CASSPSSTEQETQYF.

The V and J genes are TRBV20-1 and TRBJ2-1; the D call from TCRdb, TRBD2, cannot be confirmed without DNA. CDR1 DFQATT and CDR2 SNEGSKA come from the germline V gene (reference sequence). The CDR3 is 12 amino acids. The CDR3 sequence is CSGRAGGDEQFF.

CDR3 sequence reads: CSVVESGNTIYF. This chain links TRBV29-1 with TRBJ1-3. Germline CDR1 reads SQVTM; CDR2 reads ANQGSEA. This CDR3 contains 12 residues.

The gene calls are TRBV28 and TRBJ2-4. The CDR3 consists of 18 residues. The germline CDR1 and CDR2 sequences are MDHEN and SYDVKM. The CDR3: CASSLFSLSNLAKNIQYF.

The chain combines TRBV7-9 with TRBJ2-7. CDR3 size: 13 residues. CDR1 and CDR2 (germline): SEHNR, FQNEAQ (reference sequence). The CDR3 loop is CASSSGSVYEQYF.

This rearrangement joins TRBV20-1 to TRBJ2-7; TCRdb names TRBD2, which stays unverified in the absence of DNA. Germline-derived CDR1 and CDR2 are DFQATT and SNEGSKA (reference sequence). This CDR3 has 14 residues. The CDR3 reads CSARGGRASYEQYF.

V gene TRBV7-2 combines with J gene TRBJ2-7; the TCRdb call, TRBD2, lacks DNA for checking. Germline CDR1 reads SGHTA; CDR2 reads FQGNSA. The CDR3 extends over 15 amino acids. The CDR3 here is CASSLMGGHSYEQYF.

The rearrangement links TRBV7-6 to TRBJ1-3. Germline V lookup: CDR1 SGHVS, CDR2 FNYEAQ. This CDR3 contains 12 residues. The CDR3 loop reads CASPMPGNTIYF. Filled out from reference TRBV7-6 and TRBJ1-3, the complete variable domain reads GAGVSQSPRYKVTKRGQDVALRCDPISGHVSLYWYRQALGQGPEFLTYFNYEAQQDKSGLPNDRFSAERPEGSISTLTIQRTEQRDSAMYRCASPMPGNTIYFGEGSWLTVV.

This chain connects TRBV29-1 to TRBJ1-1. The CDR3 length is 11 residues. Germline CDR1 SQVTM, CDR2 ANQGSEA. This CDR3 is CSVRVNTEAFF.

The V and J genes are TRBV27 and TRBJ2-2. The CDR3 has 15 residues. Germline CDR1 reads MNHEY; CDR2 reads SMNVEV (reference sequence). This chain's CDR3 is CASRTTDANTGELFF.

J is TRBJ2-7 and V is TRBV10-3. CDR3 length: 15 amino acids. Germline assignment: CDR1 ENHRY and CDR2 SYGVKD. CDR3 loop: CASRRAGARTYEQYF.

The chain has TRBV7-9 and TRBJ2-5. CDR3 length equals 13 residues. Germline V gene lookup returns CDR1 SEHNR and CDR2 FQNEAQ (reference sequence). The CDR3 here is CASSSTSVGTQYF. Full variable domain (outside the CDR3, taken from reference TRBV7-9 and TRBJ2-5): DTGVSQNPRHKITKRGQNVTFRCDPISEHNRLYWYRQTLGQGPEFLTYFQNEAQLEKSRLLSDRFSAERPKGSFSTLEIQRTEQGDSAMYLCASSSTSVGTQYFGPGTRLLVL.

This sequence joins TRBV5-4 and TRBJ1-1. Germline V lookup: CDR1 SGHNT, CDR2 YYREEE (reference sequence). The length of the CDR3 is 13 residues. CDR3: CASSSGGDTEAFF.

V usage is TRBV20-1 and J usage is TRBJ2-7; the TCRdb D gene call, TRBD1, has no DNA to confirm it. This CDR3 has 13 amino acids. From germline, CDR1 is DFQATT and CDR2 SNEGSKA (reference sequence). This CDR3 is CSVRAPMAYEQYF.

The chain carries TRBV28 and TRBJ2-1; TCRdb picks TRBD2, but there is no DNA to check that call. Germline loops: CDR1 MDHEN, CDR2 SYDVKM. The CDR3 has 15 amino acids. CDR3 amino acids: CASSPSGRGYNEQFF.

This sequence joins TRBV2 and TRBJ2-7. CDR3 size: 14 residues. The V gene's germline CDR1 is SNHLY and CDR2 FYNNEI. CDR3 sequence reads: CASSESRSSYEQYF.

The chain is built from TRBV6-6 and TRBJ1-5; no DNA is available, so the TRBD1 call from TCRdb remains unchecked. Germline assignment: CDR1 MNHNY and CDR2 SVGAGI (reference sequence). The CDR3 totals 13 residues. CDR3 region: CASSPRRVQPQHF.

The V call is TRBV18, the J call TRBJ2-5. CDR1 is KGHSH and CDR2 is LQKENI in the germline V gene. CDR3 size: 12 residues. The CDR3 region is CASSPRGKTQYF.

The genes are TRBV5-5 and TRBJ2-1; TCRdb lists TRBD2, though no DNA is available to test this call. This CDR3 is 17 amino acids long. Germline assignment: CDR1 SGHKS and CDR2 YYEKEE (reference sequence). CDR3 region: CASSYLLSGSKYNEQFF.

The chain recombines TRBV6-5 with TRBJ2-3. The germline V gene encodes CDR1 MNHEY and CDR2 SVGAGI. The CDR3 loop spans 15 amino acids. The CDR3 spells CASSYSSVRTDTQYF.

The rearrangement links TRBV2 to TRBJ2-3; there is no DNA to check the TCRdb D call of TRBD2. Germline values: CDR1 SNHLY, CDR2 FYNNEI. This CDR3 has 14 amino acids. The CDR3 reads CASSDILAGLGQYF.

The chain uses TRBV6-2 or TRBV6-3 and TRBJ2-2; checking the TCRdb D call of TRBD1 is not possible without DNA. The germline V gene has CDR1 MNHEY and CDR2 SVGEGT. CDR3 size: 13 residues. CDR3 residues: CASSYGGTGELFF.

This chain uses TRBV4-1 with TRBJ1-3. Germline CDR1 reads MGHRA; CDR2 reads YSYEKL. This CDR3 is built from 17 residues. The CDR3 region is CASSVDKTYSSGNTIYF.

The chain recombines TRBV3-1 with TRBJ1-1. The CDR3 spans 14 residues. CDR1 is LGHDT, CDR2 YNNKEL, per germline (reference sequence). CDR3 in amino acids: CASSQDGLSAEAFF.

V and J are TRBV6-2 or TRBV6-3 and TRBJ2-1; TCRdb designates TRBD2, a call that cannot be tested without DNA. The CDR3 is 14 residues long. The germline gives CDR1 MNHEY, CDR2 SVGEGT. This CDR3 reads CASTLGLLYNEQFF.

The chain employs TRBV19 and TRBJ1-5. Germline V gene sequence: CDR1 LNHDA, CDR2 SQIVND (reference sequence). This CDR3 has 15 residues. CDR3 residues: CASSITAGVDQPQHF. The full variable domain, completed using reference TRBV19 and TRBJ1-5, is DGGITQSPKYLFRKEGQNVTLSCEQNLNHDAMYWYRQDPGQGLRLIYYSQIVNDFQKGDIAEGYSVSREKKESFPLTVTSAQKNPTAFYLCASSITAGVDQPQHFGDGTRLSIL.